A single sample gave rise to the 27 T cell receptor beta chains below, sequenced in a study of OX40 agonist ivuxolimab in advanced cancers. This table comes from immunoSEQ multiplex PCR, and its TCRdb copy is limited to in-frame clones, with some not included. Altogether 25,000 or so clones are present, just under 75% being singletons, with the ten largest covering roughly 18%. The source was CD4+ or CD8+ T cells sorted from blood, collected in a trial of the OX40 agonist ivuxolimab. The source of these receptors is an adult with an advanced solid tumor such as melanoma, head and neck, liver or kidney cancer.

V gene TRBV6-5 combines with J gene TRBJ2-4; the D gene could be TRBD1 or TRBD2 (5 bases each). The CDR3 is made up of 15 amino acids. Germline V gene data show CDR1 as MNHEY and CDR2 as SVGAGI. V lost 8 bases to trimming and J lost 1 base, with 15 bases between them. In DNA, the CDR3 is TGTGCCAGCGGCGACCCGTGGGGGGCCAAAAACATTCAGTACTTC. Encoded protein: CASGDPWGAKNIQYF.

This clone was seen a handful of times. The chain employs TRBV5-6 and TRBJ2-7; D is possibly TRBD2 (6 bases). The V gene lost 6 bases and the J gene lost 6 bases, with 13 bases spanning the gap. The length of the CDR3 is 12 residues. Germline V CDR1 and CDR2: SGHDT, YYEEEE. CDR3 protein: CASTFWRGEQYF. CDR3 DNA: TGTGCCAGCACCTTCTGGAGGGGCGAGCAGTACTTC.

V and J are TRBV27 and TRBJ2-2, with 12 bases identical to TRBD2. The CDR3 has 15 amino acids. Looked up from germline, CDR1 is MNHEY and CDR2 is SMNVEV (reference sequence). V lost 5 bases and J lost 5; bases outside the gene matches: 3. The CDR3 is CASSVGTSGTGELFF. The CDR3 nucleotides read TGTGCCAGCAGTGTAGGGACTAGCGGGACCGGGGAGCTGTTTTTT.

This clone occurred a few times. The rearrangement uses TRBV9 and TRBJ2-2, with D uncertain. The CDR3 is made up of 12 amino acids. Germline V gives CDR1 SGDLS, CDR2 YYNGEE. Trimming stripped 0 bases from V and 11 bases from J, with 8 bases between. In nucleotides, the CDR3 is TGTGCCAGCAGCGTAGTCATGGGCGAGCTGTTTTTT. This translates into CASSVVMGELFF. Together with reference TRBV9 and TRBJ2-2, the CDR3 gives the full variable domain: DSGVTQTPKHLITATGQRVTLRCSPRSGDLSVYWYQQSLDQGLQFLIQYYNGEERAKGNILERFSAQQFPDLHSELNLSSLELGDSALYFCASSVVMGELFFGEGSRLTVL.

In this sample, this clone is medium-sized. Here the CDR3 DNA reads TGTGCCAGCAGTTTTGAGGGGGCCAACACTGAAGCTTTCTTT. Residues: CASSFEGANTEAFF. The chain combines TRBV28 with TRBJ1-1; 7 positions agree with TRBD1. Trimming removed 3 bases from V and 2 bases from J; junction bases left unmatched: 3. CDR1 and CDR2 from the germline V gene are MDHEN and SYDVKM. The CDR3 consists of 14 residues.

This clone was recorded a few times. This chain connects TRBV9 to TRBJ2-3, with 7 bases that match TRBD1. J lost 0 bases, V lost 0 bases, and 10 bases had no gene match. The CDR3 length is 18 residues. The V gene's germline CDR1 is SGDLS and CDR2 YYNGEE. The CDR3 nucleotides read TGTGCCAGCAGCGTAGAGGCCAGGGGGTTATTTAGCACAGATACGCAGTATTTT. Translation gives CASSVEARGLFSTDTQYF. The full variable domain, completed using reference TRBV9 and TRBJ2-3, is DSGVTQTPKHLITATGQRVTLRCSPRSGDLSVYWYQQSLDQGLQFLIQYYNGEERAKGNILERFSAQQFPDLHSELNLSSLELGDSALYFCASSVEARGLFSTDTQYFGPGTRLTVL.

This clone was seen a handful of times. V is TRBV6-1 and J is TRBJ2-2; 8 bases match TRBD1. Germline values: CDR1 MNHNS, CDR2 SASEGT. J lost 7 bases, V lost 3 bases, and 16 bases had no gene match. CDR3 length: 18 amino acids. The CDR3 is CASSEMVWDRSGLGELFF. The CDR3, as DNA: TGTGCCAGCAGTGAGATGGTTTGGGACAGGTCTGGTCTCGGGGAGCTGTTTTTT.

V gene TRBV6-5 combines with J gene TRBJ2-7; TRBD1 matches 9 bases. The CDR3 is 15 amino acids. CDR1 MNHEY and CDR2 SVGAGI come from the germline V gene. V trimming: 6 bases; J trimming: 2 bases; junction bases outside the gene matches: 8. The CDR3 sequence: CASRPTGGGAYEQYF. In DNA form, the CDR3 reads TGTGCCAGCAGACCCACAGGGGGCGGTGCCTACGAGCAGTACTTC.

This clone was seen at least ten times. The rearrangement joins TRBV6-6 to TRBJ2-7; D gene ambiguous. The CDR3 has 15 amino acids. Trimming stripped 4 bases from V and 2 bases from J, with 15 bases between. Germline loops: CDR1 MNHNY, CDR2 SVGAGI (reference sequence). Here the CDR3 reads CASSWVAQETYEQYF. For the CDR3, the DNA is TGTGCCAGCAGTTGGGTCGCGCAGGAGACCTACGAGCAGTACTTC.

Only one count was recorded for this clone. This sequence joins TRBV5-1 and TRBJ2-5; D gene ambiguous. V was pared by 4 bases and J by 5 bases, with 6 bases between. Germline assignment: CDR1 SGHRS and CDR2 YFSETQ. The CDR3 is made up of 11 amino acids. In DNA, the CDR3 is TGCGCCAGCAGCGCCTGGGAGACCCAGTACTTC. This sequence encodes CASSAWETQYF. The full variable domain, its missing parts supplied by reference TRBV5-1 and TRBJ2-5, is KAGVTQTPRYLIKTRGQQVTLSCSPISGHRSVSWYQQTPGQGLQFLFEYFSETQRNKGNFPGRFSGRQFSNSRSEMNVSTLELGDSALYLCASSAWETQYFGPGTRLLVL.

The V call is TRBV4-3, the J call TRBJ2-7; 8 positions match TRBD1. Germline values: CDR1 LGHNA, CDR2 YSLEER. The CDR3 totals 15 residues. V was pared by 4 bases and J by 4 bases, with 9 bases of the junction left unmatched. DNA for the CDR3: TGCGCCAGCAGCCCCGGGACAGGTCCCCGGTACGAGCAGTACTTC. It is translated as CASSPGTGPRYEQYF.

The chain has TRBV7-6 and TRBJ2-7; TRBD1 agrees at 7 bases. Trimming took 4 bases from V and 0 from J; bases not matched to a gene: 9. This CDR3 spans 16 amino acids. Germline assignment: CDR1 SGHVS and CDR2 FNYEAQ. The CDR3 coding sequence is TGTGCCAGCAGCTATTCCACAGGGGCGCTCTCCTACGAGCAGTACTTC. This codes for CASSYSTGALSYEQYF.

The chain combines TRBV7-9 with TRBJ1-1, with unresolved D. Germline CDR1 and CDR2: SEHNR and FQNEAQ (reference sequence). V lost 1 base and J 4 bases, leaving 4 bases between the germline ends. The CDR3 length is 12 residues. This chain's CDR3 is CASSLGPTEAFF. CDR3 in DNA: TGTGCCAGCAGCTTAGGTCCCACTGAAGCTTTCTTT. The full variable domain, in which reference TRBV7-9 and TRBJ1-1 provide the parts outside the CDR3, is DTGVSQNPRHKITKRGQNVTFRCDPISEHNRLYWYRQTLGQGPEFLTYFQNEAQLEKSRLLSDRFSAERPKGSFSTLEIQRTEQGDSAMYLCASSLGPTEAFFGQGTRLTVV.

The J gene is TRBJ2-5, the V gene TRBV11-3; TRBD2 matches at 13 bases. Trimming cost V 0 bases and J 3 bases; bases outside gene matches: 7. The CDR3 covers 18 residues. Germline assignment: CDR1 SGHNT and CDR2 YENEEA. Here the CDR3 DNA reads TGTGCCAGCAGCTTAGACCCCCCTACTAGCGGGGGGGAAGAGACCCAGTACTTC. This gives the protein CASSLDPPTSGGEETQYF.

This clone is a singleton in its sample. V and J are TRBV11-2 and TRBJ2-3, with TRBD2 identical over 13 bases. Losses at the gene ends were 0 bases for V and 0 bases for J; bases not matched to a gene: 3. The CDR3 is made up of 18 amino acids. Germline V gene data show CDR1 as SGHAT and CDR2 as FQNNGV. In DNA, the CDR3 is TGTGCCAGCAGCTTAGAACTAGCGGGGGGGCCAAGCACAGATACGCAGTATTTT. It is translated as CASSLELAGGPSTDTQYF.

The chain has TRBV7-8 and TRBJ2-5; D is uncertain. CDR1 and CDR2 from the germline V gene are SGHVS and FQNEAQ. V lost 4 bases to trimming and J lost 2 bases, with 2 bases between them. This CDR3 is 11 amino acids long. The CDR3 nucleotides read TGTGCCAGCAGCTCTCAAGAGACCCAGTACTTC. It yields the protein CASSSQETQYF. Complete variable domain (other parts from reference TRBV7-8 and TRBJ2-5): GAGVSQSPRYKVAKRGQDVALRCDPISGHVSLFWYQQALGQGPEFLTYFQNEAQLDKSGLPSDRFFAERPEGSVSTLKIQRTQQEDSAVYLCASSSQETQYFGPGTRLLVL.

The chain employs TRBV28 and TRBJ2-1; D ambiguous. The V gene lost 2 bases and the J gene lost 9 bases, with 8 bases spanning the gap. Germline lookup yields CDR1 MDHEN and CDR2 SYDVKM. This CDR3 contains 12 residues. The CDR3 region has the DNA TGTGCCAGCAGTTTAGGGTTTATTGAGCAGTTCTTC. It codes for CASSLGFIEQFF.

This clone has just one count. The CDR3 sequence is CASSEVQRGLANQPQHF. The CDR3 DNA reads TGTGCCAGCAGTGAAGTCCAAAGGGGTCTAGCAAATCAGCCCCAGCATTTT. The chain employs TRBV2 and TRBJ1-5, with D tentatively TRBD1 (5 bases). This CDR3 comprises 17 residues. Trimming left V 1 base short and J 4 bases short, with 17 bases between. The germline CDR1 and CDR2 sequences are SNHLY and FYNNEI.

V gene TRBV6-5 combines with J gene TRBJ1-4; weak D call: TRBD1 (5 bases). Germline V CDR1 and CDR2: MNHEY, SVGAGI. The CDR3 covers 15 residues. V gave up 5 bases and J gave up 0 bases, with 10 bases separating them. CDR3 sequence reads: CASSPWGATNEKLFF. CDR3 sequence (DNA): TGTGCCAGCAGTCCTTGGGGGGCAACTAATGAAAAACTGTTTTTT.

The rearrangement uses TRBV21-1 and TRBJ1-6; whether TRBD1, the table's D call, matches the DNA was not checked. TRBV21-1 is a documented pseudogene. This CDR3 spans 14 amino acids. CDR3 protein: CANWARGCNSPLHF. In DNA, the CDR3 is TGTGCCAACTGGGCCAGGGGGTGTAATTCACCCCTCCACTTT.

For the CDR3, the DNA is TGTGCCAGCAGTTCGGTGTACAGGGATGACGGCTACACCTTC. Residues: CASSSVYRDDGYTF. The chain has TRBV28 and TRBJ1-2; TRBD1 is a possible D gene (6 bases). Per germline, CDR1 MDHEN and CDR2 SYDVKM. V was cut by 4 bases and J by 8 bases, with 17 bases left in between. CDR3 length: 14 amino acids.

The count of this clone is one. The chain has TRBV11-3 and TRBJ2-3; the D gene is possibly TRBD2 (6 bases). The V gene's germline CDR1 is SGHNT and CDR2 YENEEA. V lost 0 bases and J lost 2, with 9 bases in between. CDR3 size: 15 residues. The CDR3: CASSLEGRFTDTQYF. The CDR3 bases are TGTGCCAGCAGCTTAGAGGGGAGGTTCACAGATACGCAGTATTTT. Looking up the rest from reference TRBV11-3 and TRBJ2-3 gives the full variable domain: EAGVVQSPRYKIIEKKQPVAFWCNPISGHNTLYWYLQNLGQGPELLIRYENEEAVDDSQLPKDRFSAERLKGVDSTLKIQPAELGDSAVYLCASSLEGRFTDTQYFGPGTRLTVL.

The CDR3: CASSLTSGVTDTQYF. CDR3 in DNA: TGTGCCAGCAGCTTAACTAGCGGGGTCACAGATACGCAGTATTTT. The gene calls are TRBV7-2 and TRBJ2-3; 10 bases are a match to TRBD2. CDR3 size: 15 residues. Germline CDR1 and CDR2: SGHTA and FQGNSA. V lost 2 bases, J lost 2 bases, and 1 base stayed unmatched.

The chain employs TRBV7-6 and TRBJ2-7, with 8 bases matching TRBD1. The CDR3 totals 14 residues. Germline-derived CDR1 and CDR2 are SGHVS and FNYEAQ. The J segment lost 3 bases and the V segment lost 5 bases, leaving 6 bases of the junction unmatched. The DNA for the CDR3 is TGTGCCAGCAGCACCCGGACAGGGCGCTACGAGCAGTACTTC. This translates into CASSTRTGRYEQYF.

The J gene is TRBJ2-7, the V gene TRBV2; tentative D call: TRBD2 (5 bases). Germline CDR1 SNHLY, CDR2 FYNNEI. The CDR3 spans 13 residues. V was pared by 7 bases and J by 2 bases, with 12 bases between. The CDR3 bases are TGTGCCAGCAAGAGGGAAAAGCCCTACGAGCAGTACTTC. It specifies CASKREKPYEQYF.

The chain recombines TRBV20-1 with TRBJ1-2; tentative D call: TRBD1 (5 bases). Germline values: CDR1 DFQATT, CDR2 SNEGSKA (reference sequence). The germline V and J ends were trimmed by 5 bases and 10 bases, with 14 bases remaining between them. This CDR3 comprises 11 residues. The CDR3 nucleotides are TGCAGTGCTGGGGGGGAAGCTCCCTACACCTTC. It encodes CSAGGEAPYTF.

This clone was detected a few times. The chain is built from TRBV7-9 and TRBJ2-1, with D uncertain. The CDR3 contains 17 residues. CDR1 is SEHNR, CDR2 FQNEAQ, per germline (reference sequence). With 0 bases removed from V and 6 bases from J, the gap between germline ends came to 18 bases. The CDR3 bases are TGTGCCAGCAGCTTAGCCGGTGGTTGGGGATTGAGCAATGAGCAGTTCTTC. This encodes CASSLAGGWGLSNEQFF.